This T cell receptor beta chain stems from a study of technical replicates of blood from a handful of donors. Germline CDR1 is SGHVS and CDR2 is FQNEAQ. CDR3 length equals 12 residues. V gave up 5 bases and J gave up 6 bases, with 8 bases separating them. The protocol was immunoSEQ multiplex PCR, while the TCRdb copy is restricted to in-frame clones and leaves out a portion. In the table there are roughly 100,000 clones, under 97% of which are singletons. Sequencing input: T cells isolated from PBMCs. This chain connects TRBV7-8 to TRBJ1-5; no reliable D call. This receptor was identified in a human donor in good health. In DNA form, the CDR3 reads TGTGCCAGCAGCCCCCGGGGTCAGCCCCAGCATTTT. It yields the protein CASSPRGQPQHF.